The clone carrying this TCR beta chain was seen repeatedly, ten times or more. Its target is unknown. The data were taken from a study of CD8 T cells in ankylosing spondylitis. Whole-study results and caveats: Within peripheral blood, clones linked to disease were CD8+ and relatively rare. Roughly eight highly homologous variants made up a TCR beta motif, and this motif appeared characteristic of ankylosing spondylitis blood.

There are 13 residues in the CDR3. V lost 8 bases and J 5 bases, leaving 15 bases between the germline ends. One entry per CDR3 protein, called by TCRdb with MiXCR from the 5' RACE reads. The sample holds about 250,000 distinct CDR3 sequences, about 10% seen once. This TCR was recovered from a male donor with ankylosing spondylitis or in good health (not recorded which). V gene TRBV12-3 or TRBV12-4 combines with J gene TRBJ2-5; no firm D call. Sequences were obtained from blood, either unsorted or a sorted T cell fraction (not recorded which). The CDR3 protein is CASSSQRAETQYF. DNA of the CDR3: TGTGCCAGCTCCTCTCAAAGGGCGGAGACCCAGTACTTC.